A selection of T cell receptor beta chains follows, all from one sample in a study of a mutant IDH1 vaccine in newly diagnosed glioma. These TCRs' antigens remain unknown. This table comes from immunoSEQ multiplex PCR, and its TCRdb copy is limited to in-frame clones, with some not included. The sample has 75,000 to 80,000 clones; roughly 91% are singletons. Material: PBMCs, obtained from a glioma patient whose treatment included an IDH1 peptide vaccine. All receptors come from a woman between 45 and 60 years old with glioma. Both conserved end residues are part of each CDR3. The D gene is left open where the match is weak. Rows give clone size only sometimes, using once, few, many, or a class for an expanded clone.

j_gene	d_gene	v_gene	abundance	CDR3aa	CDR3nt
TRBJ2-1	-	TRBV7-3	-	CASSLRDKQFF	TGTGCCAGCAGCCTCCGGGACAAGCAGTTCTTC
TRBJ1-2	-	TRBV7-6	-	CASSLDPGHYGYTF	TGTGCCAGCAGCTTAGATCCGGGACACTATGGCTACACCTTC
TRBJ1-4	TRBD1	TRBV4-1	-	CASSRGTAWDEKLFF	TGCGCCAGCAGCCGAGGGACAGCGTGGGATGAAAAACTGTTTTTT
TRBJ1-1	-	TRBV30	-	CAWFRVGGTEAFF	TGTGCCTGGTTTAGGGTGGGAGGGACTGAAGCTTTCTTT
TRBJ2-3	-	TRBV28	-	CASSLIATDTQYF	TGTGCCAGCAGTTTAATCGCCACAGATACGCAGTATTTT
TRBJ2-1	-	TRBV5-5	-	CASSFGANEQFF	TGTGCCAGCAGCTTCGGGGCCAATGAGCAGTTCTTC
TRBJ2-3	TRBD1	TRBV29-1	-	CSAPTGAGVDTQYF	TGCAGCGCCCCGACAGGGGCCGGCGTGGATACGCAGTATTTT
TRBJ2-5	-	TRBV18	-	CASSPRGGQETQYF	TGTGCCAGCTCACCACGCGGAGGCCAAGAGACCCAGTACTTC
TRBJ2-7	-	TRBV27	-	CASRLTGINYEQYF	TGTGCCAGCAGACTCACGGGAATCAACTACGAGCAGTACTTC
TRBJ1-1	-	TRBV27	-	CASSLKARGGTEAFF	TGTGCCAGCAGTTTAAAGGCCCGCGGGGGGACTGAAGCTTTCTTT
TRBJ2-7	TRBD1	TRBV5-1	-	CASSAYRDRLGEQYF	TGCGCCAGCAGCGCTTACCGGGACAGGTTGGGCGAGCAGTACTTC
TRBJ2-1	TRBD2	TRBV28	few	CASSLGLAGRGEQFF	TGTGCCAGCAGCCTCGGACTAGCCGGAAGGGGTGAGCAGTTCTTC
TRBJ2-7	TRBD2	TRBV7-7	-	CASSPGLAEIYEQYF	TGTGCTAGCAGCCCGGGACTAGCGGAGATCTACGAGCAGTACTTC
TRBJ1-1	-	TRBV5-4	-	CASSPEGTEAFF	TGTGCCAGCAGCCCGGAGGGGACTGAAGCTTTCTTT
TRBJ2-7	TRBD1	TRBV18	-	CASSPSTGEYEQYF	TGTGCCAGCTCACCATCCACAGGGGAATACGAGCAGTACTTC
TRBJ2-2	TRBD2	TRBV7-9	-	CASSVTSARGGRSAGELFF	TGTGCCAGCAGCGTAACATCCGCGAGGGGCGGGAGGAGCGCCGGGGAGCTGTTTTTT
TRBJ1-2	-	TRBV5-1	-	CASSSQGLDGYTF	TGCGCCAGCAGCTCGCAGGGTCTGGACGGCTACACCTTC
TRBJ1-2	TRBD1	TRBV7-2	-	CASSPDRYYGYTF	TGTGCCAGCAGCCCGGACAGGTACTATGGCTACACCTTC
TRBJ2-7	-	TRBV20-1	-	CSASRRLEQYF	TGCAGTGCTAGTCGAAGGCTCGAGCAGTACTTC
TRBJ2-7	-	TRBV7-9	once	CASSSWTDSYEQYF	TGTGCCAGCAGCTCCTGGACGGACTCCTACGAGCAGTACTTC
TRBJ2-3	TRBD2	TRBV7-6	-	CASSALAGADTQYF	TGTGCCAGCAGCGCCTTAGCGGGGGCAGATACGCAGTATTTT